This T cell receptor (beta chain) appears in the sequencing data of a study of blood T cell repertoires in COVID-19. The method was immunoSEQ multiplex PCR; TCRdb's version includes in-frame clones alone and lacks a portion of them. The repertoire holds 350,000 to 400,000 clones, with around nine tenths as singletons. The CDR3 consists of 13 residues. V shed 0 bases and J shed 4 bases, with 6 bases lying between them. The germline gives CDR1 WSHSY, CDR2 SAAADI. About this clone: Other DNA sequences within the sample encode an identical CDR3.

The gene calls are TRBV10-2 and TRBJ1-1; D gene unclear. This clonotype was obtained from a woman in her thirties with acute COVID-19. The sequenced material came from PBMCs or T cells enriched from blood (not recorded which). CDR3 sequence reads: CASSESRGTEAFF. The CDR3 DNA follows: TGCGCCAGCAGTGAGTCCCGGGGCACTGAAGCTTTCTTT.